A single sample is the source of the 4 T cell receptor beta chains below, sequenced in a study of blood T cell repertoires in COVID-19. Libraries were prepared by immunoSEQ multiplex PCR; TCRdb keeps only in-frame clonotypes and omits some of them. The table lists approximately 250,000 clones, approximately 90% of them singletons. The sample comprised PBMCs or T cells enriched from blood (not recorded which). The receptors come from a woman aged 60 to 75 in a cohort exposed to, infected with or recovered from COVID-19 (not recorded which).

This chain links TRBV6-1 with TRBJ2-7, with 9 nucleotides matching TRBD1. This CDR3 is 16 amino acids long. Germline trimming cut 2 bases from V and 5 bases from J; bases unmatched to any gene: 10. From germline, CDR1 is MNHNS and CDR2 SASEGT. In nucleotides, the CDR3 is TGTGCCAGCAGTGAAATCCGGGGACAGGGTGGTAACGAGCAGTACTTC. Translating gives CASSEIRGQGGNEQYF.

J is TRBJ2-7 and V is TRBV29-1; D gene uncertain. The CDR3 contains 11 residues. The ends were cut back, 4 bases at V and 5 bases at J, with 9 bases in the middle. CDR1 and CDR2 (germline): SQVTM, ANQGSEA. The CDR3 nucleotides read TGCAGCGTTGTCGGGTACGACGAGCAGTACTTC. Encoded protein: CSVVGYDEQYF.

The V gene is TRBV6-4, the J gene TRBJ2-1; 15 bases fit TRBD2. Germline V lookup: CDR1 MRHNA, CDR2 SNTAGT. The CDR3 totals 16 residues. The V and J ends lost 0 bases and 15 bases, in that order; junction bases with no gene match: 9. This CDR3 is CASSDSPGLAGGPRFF. CDR3 DNA: TGTGCCAGCAGTGACTCCCCGGGACTAGCGGGAGGCCCGCGGTTCTTC.

A few counts support this clone. This sequence joins TRBV7-6 and TRBJ1-1; 11 nucleotides align to TRBD1. The CDR3 is made up of 15 amino acids. The germline CDR1 and CDR2 sequences are SGHVS and FNYEAQ. V lost 2 bases, J lost 4 bases, and 3 bases stayed unmatched. The CDR3 region is CASSLSGTGGTEAFF. DNA of the CDR3: TGTGCCAGCAGCTTAAGTGGGACAGGGGGCACTGAAGCTTTCTTT.